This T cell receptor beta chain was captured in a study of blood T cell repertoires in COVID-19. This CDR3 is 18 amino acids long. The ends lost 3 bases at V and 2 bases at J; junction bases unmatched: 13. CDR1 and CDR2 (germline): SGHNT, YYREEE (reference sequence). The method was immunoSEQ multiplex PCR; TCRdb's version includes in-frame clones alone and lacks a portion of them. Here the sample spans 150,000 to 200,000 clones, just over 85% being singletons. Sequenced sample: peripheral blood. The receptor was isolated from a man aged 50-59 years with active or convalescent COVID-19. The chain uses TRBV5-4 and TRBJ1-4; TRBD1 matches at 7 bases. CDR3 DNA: TGTGCCAGCAGCTACACCGGGACAGCCCGGCGGACTAATGAAAAACTGTTTTTT. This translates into CASSYTGTARRTNEKLFF. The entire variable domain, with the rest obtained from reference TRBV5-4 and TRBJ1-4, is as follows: ETGVTQSPTHLIKTRGQQVTLRCSSQSGHNTVSWYQQALGQGPQFIFQYYREEENGRGNFPPRFSGLQFPNYSSELNVNALELDDSALYLCASSYTGTARRTNEKLFFGSGTQLSVL.